The source of this T cell receptor (beta chain) is a study of CD8 T cells in Susac syndrome. The CDR3 covers 15 residues. V was clipped by 3 bases and J by 7 bases; unmatched bases: 7. Germline CDR1 is SEHNR and CDR2 is FQNEAQ (reference sequence). The patients serving as multiple sclerosis controls were treatment-naive. They had stable or active relapsing-remitting disease and fulfilled revised McDonald criteria. The TEMRA cells underwent FACS enrichment, while the CD8+ and CD4+ T cells underwent negative isolation. It was with random hexamers that about 0.45 to 1 ug RNA was reverse transcribed. A multiplex approach, immunoSEQ multiplex PCR, amplified TCR beta CDR3 across 54 Vbeta and 13 Jbeta. Using its own MiXCR run on the immunoSEQ multiplex PCR reads, TCRdb lists one record per CDR3 protein. The sample lists a few hundred thousand distinct CDR3 sequences; 65% to 90% were seen once.

The chain couples TRBV7-9 to TRBJ2-2, with 8 bases matching TRBD2. The TCR was taken from a human donor with multiple sclerosis. Source material: CD8+ T cells from PBMCs. CDR3: CASSLREERFGELFF. CDR3 coding DNA: TGTGCCAGCAGCTTGCGGGAGGAACGGTTCGGGGAGCTGTTTTTT.